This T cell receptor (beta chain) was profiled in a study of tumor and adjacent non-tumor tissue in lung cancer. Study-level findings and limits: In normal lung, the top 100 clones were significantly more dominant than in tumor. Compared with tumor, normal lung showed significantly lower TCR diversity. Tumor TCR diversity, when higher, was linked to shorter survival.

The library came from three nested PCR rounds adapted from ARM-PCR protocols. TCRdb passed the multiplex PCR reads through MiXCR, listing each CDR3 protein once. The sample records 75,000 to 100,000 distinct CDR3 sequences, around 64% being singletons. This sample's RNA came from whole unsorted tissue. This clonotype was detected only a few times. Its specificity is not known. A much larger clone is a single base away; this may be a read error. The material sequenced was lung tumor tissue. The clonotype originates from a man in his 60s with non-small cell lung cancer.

In nucleotides, the CDR3 is TGTGCCAGCAGCTCACTGGCAGGGGGCGGGGAGACCCAGTGCTTC. It encodes CASSSLAGGGETQCF. The rearrangement joins TRBV5-6 to TRBJ2-5, with TRBD1 matching 8 bases. This CDR3 has 15 amino acids. Germline values: CDR1 SGHDT, CDR2 YYEEEE.